The present T cell receptor beta chain was sequenced within a study of blood T cell repertoires in COVID-19 (dated by TCRdb to between 2020 and 2021). With regard to the full study: Collaborator samples came from the United States, Italy and Spain and covered acute and convalescent phases of COVID-19. The repertoires were released in a freely available public database intended as a resource for research on the immune response to SARS-CoV-2. The dataset comprised deeply sampled blood TCRbeta repertoires from subjects exposed to, actively infected with, or recovered from COVID-19. The samples were drawn from the first 160 participants of the ongoing ImmuneRACE study and from 1,254 subjects provided by 6 global collaborators. The prospective study material was composed of cDNA or gDNA derived from T cells, B-cell-depleted T cells, or PBMCs. Sample metadata almost always included a de-identified subject ID, COVID-19 status, age in years and sex. Where available, HLA class I and class II types were taken from metadata supplied by the sample provider and were not determined by assay-based typing. Overall results and qualifications from the work: How much clinical and demographic metadata was included differed by source and by participant, and the metadata was provided uncurated.

A second Seattle source provided samples from volunteer blood donors who had recovered from COVID-19. The collaborating institutions used their own protocols to collect whole blood in K2EDTA tubes. For TCRbeta analysis, collaborator samples were shipped as frozen whole blood, as isolated PBMCs, or as DNA extracted from either sample type. With regard to this clone: No cognate antigen has been identified for it. One base away there is no much larger clone; base qualities are not given.

Looking up the germline V gene yields CDR1 SGHNT and CDR2 YENEEA. The CDR3 spans 14 residues, from the cysteine through the phenylalanine. Solely the CDR3 DNA is kept, with 42 bases framed from the first base. V is shortened by 1 base, J by 6 bases, and the region joining them spans 12 bases. The immunoSEQ Assay, a bias-controlled multiplex PCR, was used to amplify TCRbeta CDR3 regions from genomic DNA. In the authors' own workflow: The number of nucleated cells in each sample was estimated from the amplification of reference gene primers within the assay. Sequence reads were collapsed and filtered to measure the absolute abundance of every unique TCRbeta CDR3 rearrangement. Productive Simpson clonality was computed per sample as the square root of Simpson's diversity index over productive rearrangements. TCRdb stores this immuneACCESS table with in-frame sequences only. Part of the clones is absent; in the studies checked, under half of the shortfall reflects unresolved V genes, and no reason is known for the rest. The V and J calls and the clone size are those of that table, but D and trimming were determined from the DNA. Here the sample has roughly 220,000 clones; about 79% occur a single time. Jointly, the top ten make up roughly 1.4% of the sample.

This TCR derives from a middle-aged woman who had recovered from COVID-19. The sequence links TRBV11-3 to TRBJ1-2; TRBD1 could be the D gene, as 6 bases match. The specimen was peripheral blood. DNA sequence: TGTGCCAGCAGCTTAGGAGGGGGACATCATGGCTACACCTTC. This sequence encodes CASSLGGGHHGYTF.